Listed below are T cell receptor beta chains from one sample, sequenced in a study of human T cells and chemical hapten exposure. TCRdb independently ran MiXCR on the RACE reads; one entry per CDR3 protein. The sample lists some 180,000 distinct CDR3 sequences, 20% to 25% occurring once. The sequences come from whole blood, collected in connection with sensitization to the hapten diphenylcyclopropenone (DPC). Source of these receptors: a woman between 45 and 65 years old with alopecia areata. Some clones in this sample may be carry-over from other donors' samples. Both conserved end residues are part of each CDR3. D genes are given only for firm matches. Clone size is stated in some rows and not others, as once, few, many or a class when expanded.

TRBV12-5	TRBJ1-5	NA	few	TGTGCTAGTATTTCGGATGCGAACAATCAGCCCCAGCATTTT	CASISDANNQPQHF
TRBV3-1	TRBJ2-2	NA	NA	TGTGCCAGCAGCCAACCGGGGGAGGGGGAGCTGTTTTTT	CASSQPGEGELFF
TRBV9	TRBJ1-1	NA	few	TGTGCCAGCAGCGTAGAAGAGAACACTGAAGCTTTCTTT	CASSVEENTEAFF
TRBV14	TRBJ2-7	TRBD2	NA	TGTGCCAGCAGCCAAGAAATAGCGGGAGGGCCGGACGAGCAGTACTTC	CASSQEIAGGPDEQYF
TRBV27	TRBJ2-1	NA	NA	TGTGCCAGCAGTTTATCAGGGGTCGGCTACAATGAGCAGTTCTTC	CASSLSGVGYNEQFF
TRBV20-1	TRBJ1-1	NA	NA	TGCAGTGCTACCTTTTCCCGGGGTTCTCTTGGGAACACTGAAGCTTTCTTT	CSATFSRGSLGNTEAFF
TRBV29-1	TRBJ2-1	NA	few	TGCAGCGTTGGCCTTAGAGTTTCCTACAATGAGCAGTTCTTC	CSVGLRVSYNEQFF
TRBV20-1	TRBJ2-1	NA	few	TGCAGTGCTGGCCATGCGCGGCTAGACTACAATGAGCAGTTCTTC	CSAGHARLDYNEQFF
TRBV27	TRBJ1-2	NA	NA	TGTGCCAGCAGTTCAGGGTTTGGCTACACCTTC	CASSSGFGYTF
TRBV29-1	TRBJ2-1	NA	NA	TGCAGCGTTGAGTCTGGTTTTGAGCAGTTCTTC	CSVESGFEQFF
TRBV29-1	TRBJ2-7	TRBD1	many	TGCAGCGTTGAGACAGGGGTCCGCGAGCAGTACTTC	CSVETGVREQYF
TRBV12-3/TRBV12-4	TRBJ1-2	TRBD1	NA	TGTGCCAGCAGTGAAAAATCAAACAGGGGAAATTATGGCTACACCTTC	CASSEKSNRGNYGYTF
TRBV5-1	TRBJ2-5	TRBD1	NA	TGCGCCAGCAGCTACCAAGGGGGCGTCCAAGAGACCCAGTACTTC	CASSYQGGVQETQYF
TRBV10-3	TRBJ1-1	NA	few	TGTGCCATCGGGCAAACAGGGACCGCTGAAGCTTTCTTT	CAIGQTGTAEAFF
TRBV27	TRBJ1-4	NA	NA	TGTGCCAGCAGTCGCCACGCCGGGACAACTAATGAAAAACTGTTTTTT	CASSRHAGTTNEKLFF
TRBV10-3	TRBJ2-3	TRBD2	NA	TGTGCCATCAGTGAGCCTTCCGGGACTAGCGGGAGGGGATATACGCAGTATTTT	CAISEPSGTSGRGYTQYF
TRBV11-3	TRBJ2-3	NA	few	TGTGCCAGCTCACTAGGAACTAACGAAGATACGCAGTATTTT	CASSLGTNEDTQYF
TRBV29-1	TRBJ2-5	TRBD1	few	TGCAGCGTTGGGGGGACAGGTGGAGAGACCCAGTACTTC	CSVGGTGGETQYF
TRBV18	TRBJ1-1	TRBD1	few	TGTGCCAGCTCACCGGAACAGGGGAGGTTCACTGAAGCTTTCTTT	CASSPEQGRFTEAFF
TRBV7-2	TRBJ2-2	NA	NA	TGTGCCAGCAGCTTAGGGCCGATTCCTAACACCGGGGAGCTGTTTTTT	CASSLGPIPNTGELFF
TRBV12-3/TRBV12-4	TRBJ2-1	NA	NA	TGTGCCAGCAGCCCCTTCCCGGATAGCGGACAGAGCTCCTACAATGAGCAGTTCTTC	CASSPFPDSGQSSYNEQFF
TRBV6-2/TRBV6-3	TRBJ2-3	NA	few	TGTGCCAGCAGTTACGACCGGGCCCCGAGCACAGATACGCAGTATTTT	CASSYDRAPSTDTQYF
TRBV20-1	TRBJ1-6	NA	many	TGCAGTGCACTGGACGGAAATTCACCCCTCCACTTT	CSALDGNSPLHF